This T cell receptor (beta chain) stems from a study of early T cells in non-severe SARS-CoV-2 infection. In the study overall: Sequencing of bulk RNA from unsorted whole blood was done, without chain pairing.

Study observations and caveats: Private and CD4 specificities were missed by VDJdb matching, which favored anti-spike CD8 responses.

V shed 4 bases and J shed 6 bases, with 13 bases lying between them. In germline, CDR1 is LGHDT, CDR2 YNNKEL (reference sequence). The CDR3 extends over 14 amino acids. Unique molecular identifiers were attached to individual cDNA molecules. In TCRdb, the 5' RACE reads were re-called with MiXCR into one record per CDR3 protein. The sample consists of about 120,000 distinct CDR3 sequences, 10% to 15% of them appearing once. Points on this clonotype: The antigen is unknown.

The TCR comes from an adult who was a healthcare worker with PCR-confirmed SARS-CoV-2 infection or an uninfected control (not recorded which). The sample was whole blood, taken at baseline. This rearrangement joins TRBV3-1 to TRBJ1-5; D not resolved. This CDR3 is CASSLSAEGQPQHF. The CDR3 coding sequence is TGTGCCAGCAGCCTCAGTGCTGAGGGTCAGCCCCAGCATTTT. Full variable domain (remainder filled in from reference TRBV3-1 and TRBJ1-5): DTAVSQTPKYLVTQMGNDKSIKCEQNLGHDTMYWYKQDSKKFLKIMFSYNNKELIINETVPNRFSPKSPDKAHLNLHINSLELGDSAVYFCASSLSAEGQPQHFGDGTRLSIL.